The next 16 T cell receptor beta chains were all read from a single sample in a study of CD8+CD57+ T cells in acquired aplastic anemia. Before being chosen for sequencing, patients had shown CD8+CD57+ cell expansion by flow cytometry. The template for TCR beta VDJ and CDR3 sequence profiling was genomic DNA. TCRdb recomputed calls from the reads with MiXCR, one row per CDR3 protein. The sample includes about 470,000 distinct CDR3 sequences, less than 35% of them seen just once. The sample taken for sequencing was sorted CD4+, CD8+, or CD8+CD57+ T cells (not recorded which) from PBMCs. Receptors originate from a human donor with aplastic anemia.

Comments on this clonotype: At one boundary the junction diverges from the germline segment, which might be a read error. This chain uses TRBV25-1 with TRBJ2-1; TRBD2 agrees at 8 bases. CDR3 size: 15 residues. Germline V gene sequence: CDR1 MGHDK, CDR2 SYGVNS. In nucleotides, the CDR3 is TGTGCCAGCAGTCCCCCGGGACTAGTCTACCATGAGCAGTTCTTC. Its protein is CASSPPGLVYHEQFF.

This clonotype was seen ten or more times. The rearrangement uses TRBV20-1 and TRBJ1-2; unclear D gene. The CDR3 length is 15 residues. With 0 bases removed from V and 1 base from J, the gap between germline ends came to 12 bases. Germline V CDR1 and CDR2: DFQATT, SNEGSKA (reference sequence). CDR3 loop: CSARDRRQNNYGYTF. CDR3 in DNA: TGCAGTGCTAGAGATCGCCGCCAGAATAACTATGGCTACACCTTC.

This clonotype was counted a few times. V is TRBV3-1 and J is TRBJ2-3; 9 bases line up with TRBD2. CDR3 length equals 16 residues. Germline-derived CDR1 and CDR2 are LGHDT and YNNKEL (reference sequence). V lost 1 base and J lost 9; bases outside the gene matches: 11. Written as DNA, the CDR3 is TGTGCCAGCAGCCAAGTTGATGCGGGAGGGCGGCAAACGCAGTATTTT. Its protein product is CASSQVDAGGRQTQYF.

This clonotype occurred many times. The genes are TRBV7-2 and TRBJ1-2, with D tentatively TRBD1 (6 bases). The CDR3 runs 17 residues. The germline V and J ends were trimmed by 5 bases and 4 bases, with 23 bases remaining between them. The germline gives CDR1 SGHTA, CDR2 FQGNSA. DNA for the CDR3: TGTGCCAGCAGCCCAAGACAGGTGTTTAAGGCGGGCTATGGCTACACCTTC. This sequence encodes CASSPRQVFKAGYGYTF. The full variable domain, rest sourced from reference TRBV7-2 and TRBJ1-2, is GAGVSQSPSNKVTEKGKDVELRCDPISGHTALYWYRQSLGQGLEFLIYFQGNSAPDKSGLPSDRFSAERTGGSVSTLTIQRTQQEDSAVYLCASSPRQVFKAGYGYTFGSGTRLTVV.

This clonotype was observed at least ten times. The V and J genes are TRBV10-3 and TRBJ1-5; D is ambiguous. This CDR3 region has 13 residues. Trimming removed 6 bases at V and 4 bases at J, with 10 bases between. Germline V gene sequence: CDR1 ENHRY, CDR2 SYGVKD. This CDR3 reads CAIRPGLNQPQHF. In nucleotides, the CDR3 is TGTGCCATCAGGCCGGGCCTTAATCAGCCCCAGCATTTT.

A word on this clonotype: It is likely a read error, because the conserved phenylalanine at the end of the CDR3 is missing. The chain links TRBV11-1 to TRBJ2-7; D tentatively fits TRBD1 or TRBD2 (5 bases each). V shed 5 bases and J shed 3 bases, with 17 bases lying between them. There are 15 residues in the CDR3. Germline V gene data show CDR1 as SGHAT and CDR2 as FQDESV (reference sequence). The CDR3 loop is CASSPTSGHFYEQYI. CDR3 nucleotide sequence: TGTGCCAGCAGCCCGACCTCGGGGCATTTCTACGAGCAGTACATC.

This clonotype was detected only a few times. The V call is TRBV9, the J call TRBJ1-1; TRBD1 aligns across 7 bases. The V gene end was trimmed by 7 bases and the J gene end by 0 bases; junction bases not matched to a gene: 9. Germline CDR1 reads SGDLS; CDR2 reads YYNGEE. This CDR3 comprises 15 residues. This chain's CDR3 is CASGRTGLMNTEAFF. DNA of the CDR3: TGTGCCAGCGGACGGACAGGACTTATGAACACTGAAGCTTTCTTT.

Ten or more counts support this clonotype. This chain uses TRBV29-1 with TRBJ2-7; 11 nucleotides match TRBD2. V shed 4 bases, J shed 3 bases, and the junction held 8 bases outside the gene matches. The CDR3 loop spans 15 amino acids. Germline V gene lookup returns CDR1 SQVTM and CDR2 ANQGSEA. The CDR3 reads CSVAPGTSGDYEQYF. DNA of the CDR3: TGCAGCGTTGCACCAGGGACTAGCGGTGACTACGAGCAGTACTTC.

In this sample, this clonotype turned up a few times. The CDR3 region is CASSRDGSSYEQYF. CDR3 in DNA: TGTGCCAGCTCACGGGACGGGAGCTCCTACGAGCAGTACTTC. The rearrangement links TRBV25-1 to TRBJ2-7; D possibly corresponds to TRBD2 (6 bases). The CDR3 loop spans 14 amino acids. V was clipped by 8 bases and J by 0 bases, with 14 bases between them. Germline values: CDR1 MGHDK, CDR2 SYGVNS.

This clonotype has just a few counts. This chain connects TRBV20-1 to TRBJ1-5; D is undetermined. Germline assignment: CDR1 DFQATT and CDR2 SNEGSKA (reference sequence). The CDR3 runs 13 residues. The V gene lost 6 bases and the J gene lost 2 bases, with 11 bases spanning the gap. The CDR3 loop reads CSARNRGNQPQHF. CDR3 bases: TGCAGTGCAAGAAACAGAGGCAATCAGCCCCAGCATTTT.

The chain is built from TRBV20-1 and TRBJ2-5, with TRBD2 as a possible D gene (5 bases). This CDR3 has 14 residues. V was pared by 1 base and J by 1 base, with 10 bases between. CDR1 and CDR2 from the germline V gene are DFQATT and SNEGSKA (reference sequence). The CDR3 sequence: CSARVWGAQETQYF. Written as DNA, the CDR3 is TGCAGTGCTAGAGTTTGGGGAGCCCAAGAGACCCAGTACTTC.

J is TRBJ1-3 and V is TRBV9; the D is unclear. The germline V gene has CDR1 SGDLS and CDR2 YYNGEE. This CDR3 comprises 12 residues. V was cut by 2 bases and J by 8 bases, with 8 bases left in between. This chain's CDR3 is CASSVNGDTIYF. The CDR3 region has the DNA TGTGCCAGCAGCGTTAACGGGGACACCATATATTTT.

The chain couples TRBV7-9 to TRBJ2-5; perhaps TRBD2 as D (5 bases). The CDR3 length is 14 residues. Between the trimmed V and J ends, which lost 3 bases and 5 bases, there was a span of 13 bases. Germline V gene data show CDR1 as SEHNR and CDR2 as FQNEAQ (reference sequence). In nucleotides, the CDR3 is TGTGCCAGCAGCTTTTTTGCCAGGAGGGAGACCCAGTACTTC. It codes for CASSFFARRETQYF.

To note about this clonotype: A read error may be the cause here, since a much bigger clone is one base away. V usage is TRBV20-1 and J usage is TRBJ1-3; perhaps TRBD1 as D (6 bases). Per the germline V gene, CDR1 is DFQATT and CDR2 is SNEGSKA (reference sequence). This CDR3 comprises 14 residues. The CDR3 sequence is CSASPGGEGSTIYF. CDR3 sequence (DNA): TGCAGTGCTAGTCCCGGGGGCGAGGGAAGCACCATATATTTT.

The V gene is TRBV9, the J gene TRBJ2-1, with D perhaps TRBD1 (6 bases). Trimming took off 1 base at V and 1 base at J, with 9 bases between the two ends. In germline, CDR1 is SGDLS, CDR2 YYNGEE. The CDR3 is made up of 15 amino acids. Here the CDR3 DNA reads TGTGCCAGCAGCGTACAGGACAGTTCCTACAATGAGCAGTTCTTC. Amino acids: CASSVQDSSYNEQFF.

This clonotype was observed a handful of times. V gene TRBV7-2 combines with J gene TRBJ1-4, with TRBD1 matching over 11 bases. CDR1 and CDR2 from the germline V gene are SGHTA and FQGNSA. The CDR3 loop spans 15 amino acids. Trimming removed 5 bases from V and 8 bases from J; junction bases left unmatched: 7. For the CDR3, the DNA is TGTGCCAGCAGCGGTACGGACAGGGGGCAAGAAAAACTGTTTTTT. Encoded protein: CASSGTDRGQEKLFF.